Each of the 31 T cell receptor beta chains below was sequenced from the same sample in a study of blood T cell repertoires in COVID-19 (dated by TCRdb to 2020 to 2021). The library relied on the immunoSEQ multiplex PCR assay. TCRdb re-hosts the immuneACCESS table, in-frame sequences only. Its copies lack some clones; in the studies checked, an unresolved V gene accounts for under half of them, and the cause for the rest is not known. The table for this sample lists approximately 35,000 clones; 70% to 90% of them were counted only once. The ten largest clonotypes hold more than 6.5% of the sample. The source material was peripheral blood. The origin of the receptors is a man aged 55 to 69 with active COVID-19.

V and J are TRBV6-5 and TRBJ1-2, with TRBD1 matching 11 bases. The V gene's germline CDR1 is MNHEY and CDR2 SVGAGI. The junction had 4 bases not matched to a gene; V was cut back by 6 bases and J by 4 bases. This CDR3 spans 14 amino acids. The CDR3 sequence: CASSLGQGVYGYTF. CDR3 DNA sequence: TGTGCCAGCAGCCTGGGACAGGGGGTCTATGGCTACACCTTC.

The genes are TRBV5-1 and TRBJ2-3, with TRBD2 matching over 10 bases. Germline CDR1 SGHRS, CDR2 YFSETQ. Trimming cost V 6 bases and J 2 bases; bases outside gene matches: 6. CDR3 size: 15 residues. The CDR3 is CASTPGLADTDTQYF. For the CDR3, the DNA is TGCGCCAGCACCCCTGGACTAGCGGACACAGATACGCAGTATTTT.

Only a few counts were recorded for this clone. Other DNA sequences of this sample code for an identical CDR3. This sequence joins TRBV20-1 and TRBJ1-6, with TRBD1 as a possible D gene (5 bases). The CDR3 spans 16 residues. In germline, CDR1 is DFQATT, CDR2 SNEGSKA (reference sequence). V was trimmed by 3 bases and J by 10 bases, leaving 22 bases between them. CDR3 DNA sequence: TGCAGTGCTAGTCAGTATAGTGTGAATAAGGGGTCACCCCTCCACTTT. It specifies CSASQYSVNKGSPLHF.

The V gene is TRBV9, the J gene TRBJ2-5, with TRBD2 matching over 7 bases. This CDR3 has 16 amino acids. V was pared by 0 bases and J by 2 bases, with 7 bases of the junction left unmatched. The germline CDR1 and CDR2 sequences are SGDLS and YYNGEE. CDR3 nucleotide sequence: TGTGCCAGCAGCGTAGTACCTAGCGGCATACAAGAGACCCAGTACTTC. This codes for CASSVVPSGIQETQYF. Full variable domain (remainder filled in from reference TRBV9 and TRBJ2-5): DSGVTQTPKHLITATGQRVTLRCSPRSGDLSVYWYQQSLDQGLQFLIQYYNGEERAKGNILERFSAQQFPDLHSELNLSSLELGDSALYFCASSVVPSGIQETQYFGPGTRLLVL.

This chain links TRBV12-3 or TRBV12-4 with TRBJ2-7, with D uncertain. Trimming pared 7 bases from V and 2 bases from J, leaving 12 bases between. The CDR3 runs to 13 residues. The CDR3 DNA reads TGTGCCAGCACACGAGGTCACACCTACGAGCAGTACTTC. Translating it yields CASTRGHTYEQYF.

This chain connects TRBV19 to TRBJ2-1; 7 nucleotides agree with TRBD2. This CDR3 is built from 14 residues. The V gene's germline CDR1 is LNHDA and CDR2 SQIVND (reference sequence). Unmatched junction bases numbered 9, after V lost 7 bases and J lost 6 bases. The CDR3 DNA reads as TGTGCCAGTAAGGCGGGAGTCATGGTCAATGAGCAGTTCTTC. Translated: CASKAGVMVNEQFF.

The chain recombines TRBV6-6 with TRBJ1-4; TRBD1 aligns across 8 bases. Germline V gene data show CDR1 as MNHNY and CDR2 as SVGAGI (reference sequence). The CDR3 length is 16 residues. The ends lost 2 bases at V and 3 bases at J; junction bases unmatched: 5. The CDR3, as DNA: TGTGCCAGCAGTTACCCAGGACAGGGAGCTAATGAAAAACTGTTTTTT. Encoded protein: CASSYPGQGANEKLFF.

The gene calls are TRBV25-1 and TRBJ1-6; 7 bases line up with TRBD1. CDR3 size: 15 residues. Germline V gene data show CDR1 as MGHDK and CDR2 as SYGVNS. Trimming removed 4 bases from V and 2 bases from J; junction bases left unmatched: 2. In DNA, the CDR3 is TGTGCCAGCAGTGTGACAGGGACCTATAATTCACCCCTCCACTTT. Translation gives CASSVTGTYNSPLHF.

The chain carries TRBV15 and TRBJ2-3; TRBD1 might be the D (5 bases). The CDR3 totals 15 residues. Germline V gene sequence: CDR1 LNHNV, CDR2 YYDKDF (reference sequence). Trimming left V 6 bases short and J 0 bases short, with 13 bases between. The CDR3 sequence: CATRDKARSTDTQYF. CDR3 coding DNA: TGTGCCACCAGGGACAAGGCTCGAAGCACAGATACGCAGTATTTT.

This chain uses TRBV5-5 with TRBJ2-5; TRBD1 agrees at 7 bases. The CDR3 spans 14 residues. V dropped 4 bases and J dropped 1; count of bases not matched to a gene: 4. Germline V gives CDR1 SGHKS, CDR2 YYEKEE (reference sequence). CDR3 protein: CASSLWDSQETQYF. DNA of the CDR3: TGTGCCAGCAGCCTATGGGACAGCCAAGAGACCCAGTACTTC.

The chain carries TRBV6-2 or TRBV6-3 and TRBJ2-7; a weak D match, TRBD1 (5 bases). V lost 6 bases, J lost 2 bases, and 17 bases lay in between. The CDR3 is 15 residues long. Germline V gene sequence: CDR1 MNHEY, CDR2 SVGEGT. The CDR3 spells CASSTVGQGTYEQYF. In nucleotides, the CDR3 is TGTGCCAGCAGCACCGTGGGGCAGGGTACCTACGAGCAGTACTTC.

CDR3 region: CASSFSLAANTGELFF. The CDR3 DNA sequence: TGTGCCAGCAGTTTCTCTCTAGCGGCGAACACCGGGGAGCTGTTTTTT. The chain links TRBV27 to TRBJ2-2; 7 nucleotides match TRBD2. J lost 0 bases, V lost 3 bases, and 4 bases had no gene match. This CDR3 contains 16 residues. Germline V gene lookup returns CDR1 MNHEY and CDR2 SMNVEV (reference sequence).

This clone was counted between two and nine times. V usage is TRBV16 and J usage is TRBJ2-5; 7 bases map to TRBD2. The germline gives CDR1 KGHSY, CDR2 FQNENV. CDR3 size: 19 residues. V was clipped by 0 bases and J by 3 bases; unmatched bases: 16. CDR3 sequence: CASSQSLGEGLKGEETQYF. The CDR3 region has the DNA TGTGCCAGCAGCCAATCGTTGGGGGAGGGCCTGAAGGGTGAAGAGACCCAGTACTTC.

This chain connects TRBV21-1 to TRBJ2-3; the D call TRBD2 from the table was never checked on the DNA. TRBV21-1 is recorded as a pseudogene. This CDR3 region has 14 residues. The CDR3 here is CASSKSYTTDTQYF. CDR3 DNA: TGTGCCAGCAGCAAGAGTTATACCACAGATACGCAGTATTTT.

The gene calls are TRBV5-1 and TRBJ2-5; TRBD1 aligns across 7 bases. The CDR3 runs 14 residues. V shed 0 bases and J 1 base; nucleotides not matched to a gene: 0. CDR1 and CDR2 from the germline V gene are SGHRS and YFSETQ. CDR3 nucleotide sequence: TGCGCCAGCAGCTTGGGGGACAGCCAAGAGACCCAGTACTTC. It codes for CASSLGDSQETQYF.

The gene calls are TRBV5-6 and TRBJ2-2, with 8 bases matching TRBD1. Germline V gives CDR1 SGHDT, CDR2 YYEEEE. With V trimmed by 4 bases and J by 3 bases, 5 bases remained unmatched. The CDR3 runs to 15 residues. The CDR3 nucleotides are TGTGCCAGCAGCCGGAGGACAGGGTACACCGGGGAGCTGTTTTTT. It specifies CASSRRTGYTGELFF. The whole variable domain, filled in from reference TRBV5-6 and TRBJ2-2, reads DAGVTQSPTHLIKTRGQQVTLRCSPKSGHDTVSWYQQALGQGPQFIFQYYEEEERQRGNFPDRFSGHQFPNYSSELNVNALLLGDSALYLCASSRRTGYTGELFFGEGSRLTVL.

The chain combines TRBV28 with TRBJ1-2; D gene uncertain. Germline assignment: CDR1 MDHEN and CDR2 SYDVKM. This CDR3 comprises 11 residues. V was pared by 5 bases and J by 4 bases, with 5 bases between. The CDR3 DNA reads as TGTGCCAGCAGTCCCTCCTATGGCTACACCTTC. Translated: CASSPSYGYTF.

This clone was recorded once. The rearrangement uses TRBV29-1 and TRBJ2-1; 7 bases map to TRBD1. The CDR3 sequence is 13 residues long. Unmatched junction bases numbered 3, after V lost 6 bases and J lost 1 base. Per germline, CDR1 SQVTM and CDR2 ANQGSEA. The CDR3 nucleotides read TGCAGCGTGCTGACAGGGTCCTACAATGAGCAGTTCTTC. This codes for CSVLTGSYNEQFF.

The rearrangement links TRBV9 to TRBJ1-4; a weak D match, TRBD1 (6 bases). Germline CDR1 SGDLS, CDR2 YYNGEE. The CDR3 sequence is 14 residues long. The ends were cut back, 3 bases at V and 5 bases at J, with 11 bases in the middle. The CDR3 nucleotides read TGTGCCAGCAGCGGGACAGTTTCAAATGAAAAACTGTTTTTT. Translating gives CASSGTVSNEKLFF.

The chain employs TRBV9 and TRBJ2-7; TRBD2 matches 7 bases. The CDR3 contains 15 residues. In germline, CDR1 is SGDLS, CDR2 YYNGEE. Unmatched junction bases numbered 5, after V lost 0 bases and J lost 2 bases. CDR3 in amino acids: CASSVEAGWTYEQYF. In DNA, the CDR3 is TGTGCCAGCAGCGTAGAAGCGGGATGGACCTACGAGCAGTACTTC.

J is TRBJ2-7 and V is TRBV7-2; 8 bases line up with TRBD2. V dropped 3 bases and J dropped 6; count of bases not matched to a gene: 16. CDR3 length: 17 residues. The germline V gene has CDR1 SGHTA and CDR2 FQGNSA. This CDR3 reads CASSLEDFGRALREQYF. In DNA form, the CDR3 reads TGTGCCAGCAGCTTGGAGGATTTCGGGAGGGCCTTACGCGAGCAGTACTTC.

The chain employs TRBV6-5 and TRBJ2-1; 8 bases agree with TRBD2. The germline CDR1 and CDR2 sequences are MNHEY and SVGAGI. J gave up 12 bases and V 6 bases, and 10 bases lay outside the gene matches. This CDR3 spans 13 amino acids. CDR3 nucleotides: TGTGCCAGCAGCCCGGGACTAGGGGCCGCGCAGTTCTTC. It codes for CASSPGLGAAQFF.

J is TRBJ2-1 and V is TRBV6-4, with D possibly TRBD2 on 5 matching bases. The germline V gene encodes CDR1 MRHNA and CDR2 SNTAGT. Trimming removed 0 bases from V and 2 bases from J, with 8 bases in between. This CDR3 spans 15 amino acids. CDR3 coding DNA: TGTGCCAGCAGTGACTCCGGAGGCCCCTACAATGAGCAGTTCTTC. This gives the protein CASSDSGGPYNEQFF.

In its sample, this clone is medium-sized. The J gene is TRBJ2-7, the V gene TRBV6-6; D is unresolved. This CDR3 region has 11 residues. The germline V and J ends were trimmed by 6 bases and 2 bases, with 5 bases remaining between them. Germline-derived CDR1 and CDR2 are MNHNY and SVGAGI (reference sequence). In DNA, the CDR3 is TGTGCCAGCAGCACTGCCTACGAGCAGTACGTC. Translated, it gives CASSTAYEQYV.

This chain links TRBV18 with TRBJ1-2, with 7 nucleotides matching TRBD1. V gave up 3 bases and J gave up 7 bases; unmatched junction bases: 11. Germline V gives CDR1 KGHSH, CDR2 LQKENI. This CDR3 is built from 15 residues. The CDR3 reads CASSPGRQTGSGYTF. The CDR3 DNA sequence: TGTGCCAGCTCACCGGGAAGACAGACAGGGTCTGGCTACACCTTC.

This clone has a handful of counts. The J gene is TRBJ2-7, the V gene TRBV7-9, with TRBD2 matching 7 bases. Germline V gene sequence: CDR1 SEHNR, CDR2 FQNEAQ (reference sequence). Trimming at V came to 5 bases and at J to 5 bases, leaving 12 bases not matched to a gene. The length of the CDR3 is 15 residues. The CDR3 DNA sequence: TGTGCCAGCAGCCCCGGTCAGGGAGGGTCGGACGAGCAGTACTTC. Protein product: CASSPGQGGSDEQYF.

CDR3 in amino acids: CASSLQPGLKLTDTQYF. The CDR3 nucleotides are TGTGCCAGCAGTCTACAACCCGGACTGAAACTCACAGATACGCAGTATTTT. V gene TRBV6-6 combines with J gene TRBJ2-3; D is perhaps TRBD2 (5 bases). The V end was cut by 5 bases, the J end by 2 bases, with 20 bases between. The CDR3 loop spans 17 amino acids. Germline CDR1 MNHNY, CDR2 SVGAGI (reference sequence).

The chain carries TRBV7-2 and TRBJ2-3; TRBD2 matches at 7 bases. The CDR3 consists of 14 residues. The V gene end was trimmed by 5 bases and the J gene end by 2 bases; junction bases not matched to a gene: 4. Germline values: CDR1 SGHTA, CDR2 FQGNSA. CDR3 in DNA: TGTGCCAGCAGCCGGGACTACTACACAGATACGCAGTATTTT. Translation: CASSRDYYTDTQYF.

This clone was recorded only once. The rearrangement joins TRBV11-2 to TRBJ2-1, with TRBD2 matching 8 bases. J was trimmed by 10 bases and V by 5 bases; bases with no gene match: 10. CDR1 is SGHAT and CDR2 is FQNNGV in the germline V gene. The CDR3 totals 14 residues. CDR3 sequence (DNA): TGTGCCAGCAGCCGGGAAATAGCGGGGACCGAGCAGTTCTTC. Translating it yields CASSREIAGTEQFF.

The chain joins TRBV20-1 to TRBJ1-1; TRBD1 agrees at 10 bases. The CDR3 spans 16 residues. Germline trimming cut 3 bases from V and 1 base from J; bases unmatched to any gene: 8. Germline loops: CDR1 DFQATT, CDR2 SNEGSKA (reference sequence). CDR3 in DNA: TGCAGTGCTAGTCTCCTGGACAGGGGGGCGAACACTGAAGCTTTCTTT. This codes for CSASLLDRGANTEAFF.

This rearrangement joins TRBV27 to TRBJ2-2; D remains ambiguous. The CDR3 extends over 12 amino acids. V gave up 5 bases and J gave up 3 bases, with 4 bases separating them. Germline V lookup: CDR1 MNHEY, CDR2 SMNVEV (reference sequence). In DNA, the CDR3 is TGTGCCAGCAGTACATACACCGGGGAGCTGTTTTTT. This gives the protein CASSTYTGELFF.